The 18 T cell receptor beta chains presented below share a single source sample, sequenced in a study of T cell responses to AZD1222 COVID-19 vaccine. Sequencing used immunoSEQ multiplex PCR; TCRdb keeps in-frame clones, though not all of them. The sample carries approximately 270,000 clones, 85% to 95% recorded once. Sequencing used peripheral blood, obtained 28 days after the second AZD1222 dose. The receptor source for this set is an adult who received the AZD1222 COVID-19 vaccine.

The chain is built from TRBV9 and TRBJ2-1, with a weak D call TRBD2 (7 bases). The CDR3 length is 16 residues. Trimming took off 0 bases at V and 6 bases at J, with 16 bases between the two ends. CDR1 SGDLS and CDR2 YYNGEE come from the germline V gene. CDR3 in amino acids: CASSVALGGLSNEQFF. The CDR3, as DNA: TGTGCCAGCAGCGTAGCTCTGGGGGGGCTTAGCAATGAGCAGTTCTTC.

The chain uses TRBV7-6 and TRBJ2-4; D is possibly TRBD1 (8 bases). The V gene's germline CDR1 is SGHVS and CDR2 FNYEAQ. CDR3 length: 16 amino acids. V was shortened by 4 bases and J by 4 bases, with 17 bases between the two germline ends. CDR3 protein: CASSSRTGRGKNIQYF. The CDR3 nucleotides read TGTGCCAGCAGCTCACGGACAGGGAGGGGAAAAAACATTCAGTACTTC.

This chain connects TRBV6-5 to TRBJ1-3; D unclear. Looked up from germline, CDR1 is MNHEY and CDR2 is SVGAGI. V lost 0 bases and J lost 4, with 4 bases in between. CDR3 length: 13 residues. Written as DNA, the CDR3 is TGTGCCAGCAGTTACTCGGAGGGAAACACCATATATTTT. Its translation: CASSYSEGNTIYF.

The rearrangement links TRBV29-1 to TRBJ2-1, with D perhaps given as TRBD1 or TRBD2 (5 bases each). The CDR3 consists of 14 residues. V was shortened by 2 bases and J by 2 bases, with 10 bases between the two germline ends. Looked up from germline, CDR1 is SQVTM and CDR2 is ANQGSEA. CDR3 DNA: TGCAGCGTTGAAACCGGGGACCCCTACAATGAGCAGTTCTTC. This encodes CSVETGDPYNEQFF.

The chain has TRBV19 and TRBJ2-1; 9 nucleotides agree with TRBD1. The germline V gene has CDR1 LNHDA and CDR2 SQIVND (reference sequence). This CDR3 spans 15 amino acids. V lost 0 bases and J lost 4; bases outside the gene matches: 1. The CDR3 nucleotides are TGTGCCAGTAGTATAGATGGGACAGGGTACAATGAGCAGTTCTTC. It yields the protein CASSIDGTGYNEQFF. The full variable domain, rest sourced from reference TRBV19 and TRBJ2-1, is DGGITQSPKYLFRKEGQNVTLSCEQNLNHDAMYWYRQDPGQGLRLIYYSQIVNDFQKGDIAEGYSVSREKKESFPLTVTSAQKNPTAFYLCASSIDGTGYNEQFFGPGTRLTVL.

The chain has TRBV3-1 (or the pseudogene TRBV3-2) and TRBJ1-2; D is undetermined. Trimming shortened V by 0 bases and J by 10 bases, and 12 bases separated the two germline ends. The CDR3 has 13 residues. The germline gives CDR1 LGHDT, CDR2 YNNKEL (reference sequence). The chain's CDR3 is CASSQDSDTHYTF. The CDR3 DNA reads TGTGCCAGCAGCCAAGATTCCGACACGCACTACACCTTC.

The chain links TRBV7-2 to TRBJ2-3; tentative D call: TRBD1 (6 bases). Germline values: CDR1 SGHTA, CDR2 FQGNSA. With 3 bases removed from V and 0 bases from J, the gap between germline ends came to 10 bases. The CDR3 contains 15 residues. CDR3 protein: CASSFSQGSTDTQYF. CDR3 bases: TGTGCCAGCAGCTTCTCACAGGGAAGCACAGATACGCAGTATTTT. Combining the CDR3 with reference TRBV7-2 and TRBJ2-3 gives the whole variable domain GAGVSQSPSNKVTEKGKDVELRCDPISGHTALYWYRQSLGQGLEFLIYFQGNSAPDKSGLPSDRFSAERTGGSVSTLTIQRTQQEDSAVYLCASSFSQGSTDTQYFGPGTRLTVL.

The V call is TRBV2, the J call TRBJ1-4; D is undetermined. The V end lost 5 bases, the J end lost 5 bases, and 12 bases lay between the germline ends. Germline V gives CDR1 SNHLY, CDR2 FYNNEI. CDR3 length: 14 amino acids. This CDR3 reads CASSPTTRNEKLFF. The CDR3 DNA sequence: TGTGCCAGCAGTCCCACGACACGGAATGAAAAACTGTTTTTT. Looking up the rest from reference TRBV2 and TRBJ1-4 gives the full variable domain: EPEVTQTPSHQVTQMGQEVILRCVPISNHLYFYWYRQILGQKVEFLVSFYNNEISEKSEIFDDQFSVERPDGSNFTLKIRSTKLEDSAMYFCASSPTTRNEKLFFGSGTQLSVL.

V usage is TRBV6-1 and J usage is TRBJ2-3; no clear D. Between the trimmed V and J ends, which lost 2 bases and 1 base, there was a span of 13 bases. Germline V lookup: CDR1 MNHNS, CDR2 SASEGT. This CDR3 is built from 16 residues. The chain's CDR3 is CASSERERLRTDTQYF. CDR3 bases: TGTGCCAGCAGTGAAAGAGAAAGACTTCGCACAGATACGCAGTATTTT.

The chain recombines TRBV2 with TRBJ2-7; the D call may be TRBD1 or TRBD2 (5 bases each). There are 15 residues in the CDR3. The V gene's germline CDR1 is SNHLY and CDR2 FYNNEI. V lost 4 bases, J lost 3 bases, and 16 bases lay in between. Here the CDR3 reads CASSVGRAPGYEQYF. The CDR3 bases are TGTGCCAGCAGTGTGGGGCGGGCCCCCGGCTACGAGCAGTACTTC.

The chain uses TRBV9 and TRBJ2-1; D unclear. Per the germline V gene, CDR1 is SGDLS and CDR2 is YYNGEE. The CDR3 has 16 residues. Between the trimmed V and J ends, which lost 0 bases and 2 bases, there was a span of 12 bases. The CDR3 protein is CASSVAGVTTYNEQFF. The CDR3 DNA sequence: TGTGCCAGCAGCGTAGCTGGAGTGACGACCTACAATGAGCAGTTCTTC.

The genes are TRBV6-5 and TRBJ1-1; 7 nucleotides align to TRBD1. J gave up 3 bases and V 6 bases, and 4 bases lay outside the gene matches. The length of the CDR3 is 13 residues. CDR1 and CDR2 from the germline V gene are MNHEY and SVGAGI. The CDR3 spells CASRRDRDTEAFF. The CDR3 DNA reads as TGTGCCAGCAGACGGGACAGAGACACTGAAGCTTTCTTT.

The V call is TRBV3-1 (or the pseudogene TRBV3-2), the J call TRBJ1-1, with no clear D. The CDR3 runs to 14 residues. The germline V gene encodes CDR1 LGHDT and CDR2 YNNKEL (reference sequence). Trimming cost V 5 bases and J 1 base, with 11 bases left between them. The DNA of the CDR3 is TGTGCCAGCAGCGTTAACCGACCGAACACTGAAGCTTTCTTT. Encoded protein: CASSVNRPNTEAFF.

In this sample, this clone turned up once. This chain joins TRBV6-1 and TRBJ1-1; D unresolved. The V gene's germline CDR1 is MNHNS and CDR2 SASEGT. The CDR3 totals 13 residues. V dropped 0 bases and J dropped 7 bases, with 9 bases sitting between them. Here the CDR3 reads CASSEALGREAFF. The CDR3 nucleotides read TGTGCCAGCAGTGAAGCGCTTGGGCGTGAAGCTTTCTTT.

V is TRBV4-3 and J is TRBJ1-3, with D perhaps matching TRBD1 (6 bases). Germline assignment: CDR1 LGHNA and CDR2 YSLEER. V lost 1 base to trimming and J lost 3 bases, with 13 bases between them. The CDR3 is 16 residues long. The CDR3: CASSQGQAKNGNTIYF. The DNA of the CDR3 is TGCGCCAGCAGCCAAGGACAGGCTAAGAATGGAAACACCATATATTTT.

V usage is TRBV21-1 and J usage is TRBJ2-2; the table assigns TRBD1, which was not confirmed against the DNA. TRBV21-1 is listed as a pseudogene. The CDR3 spans 16 residues. The CDR3 DNA sequence: TGTGCCAGCAGCGTCCGGGACAGGGTTGAAACCGGGGAGCTGTTTTTT. Its translation: CASSVRDRVETGELFF.

The rearrangement uses TRBV18 and TRBJ2-2, with D unresolved. Germline-derived CDR1 and CDR2 are KGHSH and LQKENI. The V end was cut by 2 bases, the J end by 7 bases, with 2 bases between. The CDR3 length is 11 residues. The CDR3, as DNA: TGTGCCAGCTCACCAAGCGGGGAGCTGTTTTTT. It yields the protein CASSPSGELFF.

The chain combines TRBV28 with TRBJ1-2; perhaps TRBD1 as D (5 bases). Germline CDR1 is MDHEN and CDR2 is SYDVKM. The CDR3 is 13 amino acids. The V gene lost 5 bases and the J gene lost 7 bases, with 14 bases spanning the gap. In DNA, the CDR3 is TGTGCCAGCAGTCCTCCTCGGGGGAGTGGCTACACCTTC. Its protein product is CASSPPRGSGYTF.